The present T cell receptor beta chain was sequenced within a study of cytomegalovirus exposure and HLA in healthy donors. This clone was seen a handful of times. Primers: 60 Vbeta forward and 13 Jbeta reverse. Sequenced by immunoSEQ multiplex PCR; TCRdb stores in-frame clones only, minus some. The sample lists about 94,000 clones, around 66% seen once, with 3.9% in the top ten. This CDR3 is built from 14 residues. Germline assignment: CDR1 SNHLY and CDR2 FYNNEI. Between the trimmed V and J ends, which lost 11 bases and 1 base, there was a span of 17 bases. The V gene is TRBV2, the J gene TRBJ1-2; D is uncertain. The receptor was isolated from a young man in good health and CMV-seronegative. The sample taken for sequencing was PBMCs. The CDR3 reads CARQAQIFNYGYTF. In DNA form, the CDR3 reads TGTGCCCGACAAGCCCAGATTTTTAACTATGGCTACACCTTC.